These 21 T cell receptor beta chains originate from one sample sequenced in a study of monozygotic twins with inflammatory bowel disease. TCRdb derives one entry per CDR3 protein from the 5' RACE reads, leaving out DNA. The ten top clones account for 2.4%, within a sample of around 400,000 distinct CDR3 sequences. Material: blood. Source of these receptors: a human donor with ulcerative colitis or Crohn's disease, or a healthy co-twin of an affected twin (not recorded which).

The chain employs TRBV7-8 and TRBJ2-1. The CDR3 has 15 residues. Germline V gene lookup returns CDR1 SGHVS and CDR2 FQNEAQ. The CDR3 here is CASSLVGITYNEQFF.

The chain uses TRBV10-3 and TRBJ1-4; no DNA is available, so the TRBD1 call from TCRdb remains unchecked. The germline CDR1 and CDR2 sequences are ENHRY and SYGVKD. The CDR3 loop spans 16 amino acids. The CDR3 is CAISESAGTGAEKLFF.

The chain employs TRBV5-1 and TRBJ2-1. Germline V gene lookup returns CDR1 SGHRS and CDR2 YFSETQ. The CDR3 is 13 residues long. The CDR3 spells CASSPSLIAEQFF.

V is TRBV5-1 and J is TRBJ1-2; absent DNA, TCRdb's TRBD1 call cannot be checked. The CDR3 length is 14 residues. Germline CDR1 reads SGHRS; CDR2 reads YFSETQ. The CDR3 spells CASSIDRVDYGYTF.

The chain has TRBV20-1 and TRBJ1-4; checking the TCRdb D call of TRBD1 is not possible without DNA. The CDR3 is 13 residues long. CDR1 and CDR2 (germline): DFQATT, SNEGSKA (reference sequence). The CDR3: CSAGPNTNEKLFF.

The chain combines TRBV29-1 with TRBJ2-1; TCRdb's D gene call, TRBD2, goes unchecked for lack of DNA. Germline lookup yields CDR1 SQVTM and CDR2 ANQGSEA. This CDR3 spans 14 amino acids. The CDR3 loop is CSVEGGSGTDEQFF.

The chain recombines TRBV15 with TRBJ2-7; the D call from TCRdb, TRBD2, cannot be confirmed without DNA. Germline V CDR1 and CDR2: LNHNV, YYDKDF (reference sequence). There are 17 residues in the CDR3. CDR3 region: CATSREIAGGGSYEQYF.

This chain connects TRBV25-1 to TRBJ2-2; TCRdb names TRBD2, which stays unverified in the absence of DNA. CDR1 MGHDK and CDR2 SYGVNS come from the germline V gene. The CDR3 has 17 amino acids. Here the CDR3 reads CASSSLGLAVNTGELFF.

This chain uses TRBV6-2 or TRBV6-3 with TRBJ1-4. From germline, CDR1 is MNHEY and CDR2 SVGEGT. The CDR3 spans 15 residues. The CDR3 spells CASSREEATNEKLFF.

The chain carries TRBV9 and TRBJ2-7; as DNA is missing, the TRBD2 call by TCRdb cannot be tested. Germline assignment: CDR1 SGDLS and CDR2 YYNGEE. The CDR3 is 14 residues long. The CDR3 here is CASSVGLRGYEQYF.

The V call is TRBV4-2, the J call TRBJ2-5; absent DNA, TCRdb's TRBD2 call cannot be checked. Germline CDR1 and CDR2: LGHNA and YNFKEQ. This CDR3 spans 18 amino acids. This chain's CDR3 is CASSQDQSGGLRDGTQYF.

This sequence joins TRBV21-1 and TRBJ1-5. TRBV21-1 is listed as a pseudogene. The length of the CDR3 is 15 residues. This CDR3 is CASSKVRTDNQPQHF.

V usage is TRBV18 and J usage is TRBJ2-1; checking the TCRdb D call of TRBD1 is not possible without DNA. CDR1 KGHSH and CDR2 LQKENI come from the germline V gene. CDR3 length equals 13 residues. The CDR3 sequence: CASSRDRANEQFF.

The J gene is TRBJ2-3, the V gene TRBV5-4. Germline CDR1 reads SGHNT; CDR2 reads YYREEE (reference sequence). This CDR3 contains 15 residues. Here the CDR3 reads CASSSSASTGDTQYF.

The chain joins TRBV11-2 to TRBJ2-2; as DNA is missing, the TRBD1 call by TCRdb cannot be tested. The CDR3 loop spans 14 amino acids. Germline V gives CDR1 SGHAT, CDR2 FQNNGV. CDR3 region: CASSVRVNTGELFF. The whole variable domain, remainder taken from reference TRBV11-2 and TRBJ2-2, is EAGVAQSPRYKIIEKRQSVAFWCNPISGHATLYWYQQILGQGPKLLIQFQNNGVVDDSQLPKDRFSAERLKGVDSTLKIQPAKLEDSAVYLCASSVRVNTGELFFGEGSRLTVL.

The chain uses TRBV29-1 and TRBJ2-7; the TCRdb D gene call, TRBD2, has no DNA to confirm it. CDR1 SQVTM and CDR2 ANQGSEA come from the germline V gene. The CDR3 has 14 amino acids. This chain's CDR3 is CSVGLIGRSGEQYF.

The chain joins TRBV2 to TRBJ1-2. The length of the CDR3 is 15 residues. Germline V CDR1 and CDR2: SNHLY, FYNNEI. The CDR3 reads CASSEFTYRGYGYTF.

V and J are TRBV4-3 and TRBJ1-5; checking the TCRdb D call of TRBD1 is not possible without DNA. The CDR3 is 15 amino acids. Germline V gives CDR1 LGHNA, CDR2 YSLEER. CDR3 in amino acids: CASSQDSGAHQPQHF.

The chain employs TRBV7-3 and TRBJ2-2. Germline V lookup: CDR1 SGHTA, CDR2 FQGTGA. This CDR3 has 13 amino acids. Here the CDR3 reads CASSLETTGELFF. The entire variable domain, with the rest obtained from reference TRBV7-3 and TRBJ2-2, is as follows: GAGVSQTPSNKVTEKGKYVELRCDPISGHTALYWYRQSLGQGPEFLIYFQGTGAADDSGLPNDRFFAVRPEGSVSTLKIQRTERGDSAVYLCASSLETTGELFFGEGSRLTVL.

The chain combines TRBV18 with TRBJ2-5; the TCRdb call, TRBD2, lacks DNA for checking. Germline CDR1 and CDR2: KGHSH and LQKENI. The CDR3 totals 16 residues. CDR3 amino acids: CASSPGTSGNGETQYF.

The chain links TRBV27 to TRBJ2-3; the D call of TRBD1 rests on TCRdb alone, since no DNA is present to check it. The CDR3 has 16 residues. From germline, CDR1 is MNHEY and CDR2 SMNVEV (reference sequence). The CDR3 loop is CASSVFLGGAGDTQYF.